A selection of T cell receptor beta chains follows, all from one sample in a study of technical replicates of blood from four donors. Sequencing used immunoSEQ multiplex PCR; TCRdb keeps in-frame clones, though not all of them. Counted here are tens of thousands of clones, 90% to 95% occurring once; the ten biggest clones make up about 3.9%. The sequenced sample was PBMCs. The receptors were sampled from a human donor in good health. Some clones in this sample may be carry-over from other donors' samples. The CDR3 runs from the conserved cysteine through the conserved F or W. D genes are given only for firm matches. Some rows mark clone size as missing; the rest say once, few, many or name a class of expanded clone.

CDR3aa: CASSLGQGVSYEQYF; CDR3nt: TGTGCCAGCAGCCTGGGACAGGGGGTAAGCTACGAGCAGTACTTC; v_gene: TRBV7-9; j_gene: TRBJ2-7; d_gene: TRBD1; abundance: .
CDR3aa: CASSVVGGGGQTDTQYF; CDR3nt: TGTGCCAGCAGCGTAGTTGGAGGCGGGGGGCAGACAGATACGCAGTATTTT; v_gene: TRBV9; j_gene: TRBJ2-3; d_gene: TRBD2; abundance: .
CDR3aa: CSVVAGGRSYEQYF; CDR3nt: TGCAGCGTTGTGGCGGGGGGCAGGTCCTACGAGCAGTACTTC; v_gene: TRBV29-1; j_gene: TRBJ2-7; d_gene: TRBD2; abundance: .
CDR3aa: CASSQVAGQGTDTQYF; CDR3nt: TGCGCCAGCAGCCAAGTGGCGGGACAGGGCACAGATACGCAGTATTTT; v_gene: TRBV4-1; j_gene: TRBJ2-3; d_gene: TRBD1; abundance: .
CDR3aa: CASSPRQGQETQYF; CDR3nt: TGTGCCAGCAGCCCCCGACAGGGACAAGAGACCCAGTACTTC; v_gene: TRBV7-9; j_gene: TRBJ2-5; d_gene: TRBD1; abundance: .
CDR3aa: CASSLGGRGRKATDTQYF; CDR3nt: TGTGCCAGCAGCTTGGGCGGCAGGGGGCGTAAGGCGACAGATACGCAGTATTTT; v_gene: TRBV5-4; j_gene: TRBJ2-3; d_gene: TRBD1; abundance: .
CDR3aa: CASSVDRGNSPLHF; CDR3nt: TGTGCCAGCAGTGTCGACAGGGGGAATTCACCCCTCCACTTT; v_gene: TRBV27; j_gene: TRBJ1-6; d_gene: TRBD1; abundance: .
CDR3aa: CASSQDLNRGLYGYTF; CDR3nt: TGCGCCAGCAGCCAAGATTTAAACAGGGGGTTGTATGGCTACACCTTC; v_gene: TRBV4-3; j_gene: TRBJ1-2; d_gene: TRBD1; abundance: .
CDR3aa: CASSVEWTGVYNEQFF; CDR3nt: TGTGCCAGCAGCGTAGAGTGGACAGGAGTATACAATGAGCAGTTCTTC; v_gene: TRBV9; j_gene: TRBJ2-1; d_gene: TRBD1; abundance: .
CDR3aa: CASSFGAPGFDSGNTIYF; CDR3nt: TGTGCCAGCAGTTTTGGAGCCCCGGGTTTTGACTCTGGAAACACCATATATTTT; v_gene: TRBV27; j_gene: TRBJ1-3; d_gene: .; abundance: .
CDR3aa: CASSVDAQMNTEAFF; CDR3nt: TGTGCCAGCAGCGTAGATGCACAGATGAACACTGAAGCTTTCTTT; v_gene: TRBV9; j_gene: TRBJ1-1; d_gene: .; abundance: .
CDR3aa: CASSYGQSYEQYF; CDR3nt: TGTGCCAGCAGCTATGGACAGTCCTACGAGCAGTACTTC; v_gene: TRBV5-4; j_gene: TRBJ2-7; d_gene: .; abundance: .
CDR3aa: CASRGNRAGANVLTF; CDR3nt: TGTGCCAGTCGAGGAAACAGGGCTGGGGCCAACGTCCTGACTTTC; v_gene: TRBV6-1; j_gene: TRBJ2-6; d_gene: .; abundance: .
CDR3aa: CASGLSPGEQYF; CDR3nt: TGTGCTAGTGGTTTGAGTCCGGGCGAGCAGTACTTC; v_gene: TRBV12-5; j_gene: TRBJ2-7; d_gene: .; abundance: .
CDR3aa: CASSRANSYEQYF; CDR3nt: TGTGCCAGCAGCAGGGCTAACTCCTACGAGCAGTACTTC; v_gene: TRBV27; j_gene: TRBJ2-7; d_gene: .; abundance: .
CDR3aa: CASTGLGTGVYEQYF; CDR3nt: TGTGCCAGCACCGGTTTAGGGACAGGGGTTTACGAGCAGTACTTC; v_gene: TRBV2; j_gene: TRBJ2-7; d_gene: TRBD1; abundance: .
CDR3aa: CASSQSWSRDSLSYEQYF; CDR3nt: TGTGCCAGCAGCCAGAGTTGGTCTCGGGACAGCCTCTCCTACGAGCAGTACTTC; v_gene: TRBV14; j_gene: TRBJ2-7; d_gene: TRBD1; abundance: few
CDR3aa: CASSLPSELQETQYF; CDR3nt: TGTGCCAGCAGCCTACCCTCTGAGCTACAAGAGACCCAGTACTTC; v_gene: TRBV5-6; j_gene: TRBJ2-5; d_gene: .; abundance: .
CDR3aa: CASSPGLAYYNEQFF; CDR3nt: TGCGCCAGCAGTCCGGGACTAGCGTACTACAATGAGCAGTTCTTC; v_gene: TRBV5-1; j_gene: TRBJ2-1; d_gene: TRBD2; abundance: .
CDR3aa: CASKLERYTDTQYF; CDR3nt: TGTGCCAGCAAATTGGAGCGGTACACAGATACGCAGTATTTT; v_gene: TRBV6-5; j_gene: TRBJ2-3; d_gene: .; abundance: .
CDR3aa: CASSFSLNTEAFF; CDR3nt: TGTGCCAGCAGTTTCAGTTTGAACACTGAAGCTTTCTTT; v_gene: TRBV6-5; j_gene: TRBJ1-1; d_gene: .; abundance: .
CDR3aa: CASSREPHEQFF; CDR3nt: TGTGCCAGCAGCCGAGAACCACATGAGCAGTTCTTC; v_gene: TRBV11-3; j_gene: TRBJ2-1; d_gene: .; abundance: .
CDR3aa: CASSFDRPYEQYF; CDR3nt: TGTGCCAGCAGCTTCGACAGACCCTACGAGCAGTACTTC; v_gene: TRBV7-9; j_gene: TRBJ2-7; d_gene: .; abundance: .
CDR3aa: CASSSLGGNTEAFF; CDR3nt: TGTGCCAGCAGCTCACTGGGGGGGAACACTGAAGCTTTCTTT; v_gene: TRBV7-9; j_gene: TRBJ1-1; d_gene: .; abundance: .
CDR3aa: CASSLSSLDFGGELFF; CDR3nt: TGTGCCAGCAGCTTAAGTAGTCTAGACTTTGGCGGGGAGCTGTTTTTT; v_gene: TRBV5-6; j_gene: TRBJ2-2; d_gene: .; abundance: .
CDR3aa: CAVSGGPYEQYF; CDR3nt: TGTGCCGTCAGCGGGGGACCCTACGAGCAGTACTTC; v_gene: TRBV19; j_gene: TRBJ2-7; d_gene: TRBD2; abundance: .
CDR3aa: CASSLVEGGKAFF; CDR3nt: TGCGCCAGCAGCTTGGTTGAGGGTGGCAAGGCTTTCTTT; v_gene: TRBV5-1; j_gene: TRBJ1-1; d_gene: .; abundance: .
CDR3aa: CASVARRGNTEAFF; CDR3nt: TGTGCCAGTGTCGCCAGGAGGGGGAACACTGAAGCTTTCTTT; v_gene: TRBV19; j_gene: TRBJ1-1; d_gene: .; abundance: .
CDR3aa: CASSLIKQGYEQYF; CDR3nt: TGTGCCAGCAGCCTAATAAAACAGGGGTACGAGCAGTACTTC; v_gene: TRBV7-2; j_gene: TRBJ2-7; d_gene: TRBD1; abundance: .
CDR3aa: CASSFRSRDNEQFF; CDR3nt: TGTGCCAGCAGCTTTCGGTCCAGGGACAATGAGCAGTTCTTC; v_gene: TRBV7-2; j_gene: TRBJ2-1; d_gene: .; abundance: .
CDR3aa: CASSLESGAGEQYF; CDR3nt: TGTGCCAGCAGCTTAGAGTCTGGGGCGGGAGAGCAGTACTTC; v_gene: TRBV7-2; j_gene: TRBJ2-7; d_gene: .; abundance: .
CDR3aa: CASSQEGTGGKLFF; CDR3nt: TGCGCCAGCAGCCAAGAAGGAACAGGGGGAAAACTGTTTTTT; v_gene: TRBV4-1; j_gene: TRBJ1-4; d_gene: TRBD1; abundance: .
CDR3aa: CASSESRFF; CDR3nt: TGTGCCAGCAGTGAATCCCGGTTCTTC; v_gene: TRBV6-1; j_gene: TRBJ2-1; d_gene: .; abundance: .
CDR3aa: CASSLGSRRDTEAFF; CDR3nt: TGTGCCAGCAGCTTGGGGAGTCGGAGGGACACTGAAGCTTTCTTT; v_gene: TRBV5-4; j_gene: TRBJ1-1; d_gene: .; abundance: .
CDR3aa: CASNSGSNQPQHF; CDR3nt: TGTGCCAGCAACTCAGGTAGCAATCAGCCCCAGCATTTT; v_gene: TRBV6-1; j_gene: TRBJ1-5; d_gene: .; abundance: .
CDR3aa: CAWREGAGIETQYF; CDR3nt: TGTGCCTGGAGGGAGGGAGCGGGCATTGAGACCCAGTACTTC; v_gene: TRBV30; j_gene: TRBJ2-5; d_gene: .; abundance: .
CDR3aa: CASGDRAYSNQPQHF; CDR3nt: TGTGCCAGCGGGGACAGGGCCTATAGCAATCAGCCCCAGCATTTT; v_gene: TRBV4-2; j_gene: TRBJ1-5; d_gene: TRBD1; abundance: .
CDR3aa: CARSGLLNSPLHF; CDR3nt: TGTGCCAGAAGCGGGCTTTTGAATTCACCCCTCCACTTT; v_gene: TRBV5-3; j_gene: TRBJ1-6; d_gene: .; abundance: .
CDR3aa: CASLLKAGGTEAFF; CDR3nt: TGTGCCAGCTTATTAAAAGCAGGGGGCACTGAAGCTTTCTTT; v_gene: TRBV6-5; j_gene: TRBJ1-1; d_gene: TRBD1; abundance: .
CDR3aa: CASRGGARRGHEQYF; CDR3nt: TGTGCCAGCAGGGGAGGGGCTAGGAGGGGTCACGAGCAGTACTTC; v_gene: TRBV27; j_gene: TRBJ2-7; d_gene: TRBD2; abundance: .
CDR3aa: CASRAGSNYGYTF; CDR3nt: TGTGCCAGCAGGGCGGGAAGCAACTATGGCTACACCTTC; v_gene: TRBV2; j_gene: TRBJ1-2; d_gene: .; abundance: medium-sized
CDR3aa: CATSRDLSGGGGETQYF; CDR3nt: TGTGCCACCAGCAGAGATCTTTCAGGGGGCGGAGGAGAGACCCAGTACTTC; v_gene: TRBV15; j_gene: TRBJ2-5; d_gene: TRBD1; abundance: .
CDR3aa: CAWARTGGYEQYF; CDR3nt: TGTGCCTGGGCCCGGACAGGGGGCTACGAGCAGTACTTC; v_gene: TRBV30; j_gene: TRBJ2-7; d_gene: TRBD1; abundance: .
CDR3aa: CASSQEGGRSGYTF; CDR3nt: TGCGCCAGCAGCCAAGAGGGGGGAAGAAGCGGCTACACCTTC; v_gene: TRBV4-3; j_gene: TRBJ1-2; d_gene: .; abundance: .
CDR3aa: CASSYRLAGGLEQYF; CDR3nt: TGTGCCAGCAGCTACAGACTAGCGGGGGGACTCGAGCAGTACTTC; v_gene: TRBV11-2; j_gene: TRBJ2-7; d_gene: TRBD2; abundance: .
CDR3aa: CASSVRLLAAAGELFF; CDR3nt: TGTGCCAGCAGCGTCCGACTACTAGCGGCCGCCGGGGAGCTGTTTTTT; v_gene: TRBV9; j_gene: TRBJ2-2; d_gene: TRBD2; abundance: .
CDR3aa: CASSQDLIAESYEQYF; CDR3nt: TGTGCCAGCAGCCAAGATTTGATAGCGGAGTCCTACGAGCAGTACTTC; v_gene: TRBV4-2; j_gene: TRBJ2-7; d_gene: .; abundance: .
CDR3aa: CASSAEGGPYGDTQYF; CDR3nt: TGTGCCAGCAGCGCCGAGGGAGGGCCTTATGGAGATACGCAGTATTTT; v_gene: TRBV6-4; j_gene: TRBJ2-3; d_gene: TRBD2; abundance: .
CDR3aa: CARMTGSNQPQHF; CDR3nt: TGTGCCAGGATGACAGGGTCAAATCAGCCCCAGCATTTT; v_gene: TRBV27; j_gene: TRBJ1-5; d_gene: TRBD1; abundance: .
CDR3aa: CSVQSGSAYEQYF; CDR3nt: TGCAGCGTTCAAAGCGGGAGTGCCTACGAGCAGTACTTC; v_gene: TRBV29-1; j_gene: TRBJ2-7; d_gene: TRBD2; abundance: few
CDR3aa: CASSEGDFSYEQYF; CDR3nt: TGTGCCAGCAGTGAAGGGGACTTCTCCTACGAGCAGTACTTC; v_gene: TRBV6-1; j_gene: TRBJ2-7; d_gene: .; abundance: .
CDR3aa: CASSQEGTSGGRGTQYF; CDR3nt: TGCGCCAGCAGCCAAGAGGGGACTAGCGGGGGCCGGGGGACGCAGTATTTT; v_gene: TRBV4-1; j_gene: TRBJ2-3; d_gene: TRBD2; abundance: .
CDR3aa: CASSAVALRGESNYGYTF; CDR3nt: TGTGCCAGCAGCGCAGTGGCCCTGCGGGGGGAGTCCAACTATGGCTACACCTTC; v_gene: TRBV9; j_gene: TRBJ1-2; d_gene: .; abundance: once
CDR3aa: CASSLRQGGADTQYF; CDR3nt: TGTGCCAGCTCACTTCGACAGGGGGGTGCAGATACGCAGTATTTT; v_gene: TRBV18; j_gene: TRBJ2-3; d_gene: TRBD1; abundance: .